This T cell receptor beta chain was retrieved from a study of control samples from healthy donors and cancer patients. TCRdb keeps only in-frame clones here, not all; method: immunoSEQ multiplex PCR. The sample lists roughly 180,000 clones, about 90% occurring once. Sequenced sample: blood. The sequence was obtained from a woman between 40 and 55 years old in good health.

The CDR3 DNA reads as TGCGCCAGCAGTGAGTCCGCGAGGGGTAATTCACCCCTCCACTTT. Encoded protein: CASSESARGNSPLHF. The V and J genes are TRBV10-1 and TRBJ1-6; tentative D call: TRBD1 (5 bases). V dropped 0 bases and J dropped 6 bases, with 9 bases sitting between them. The V gene's germline CDR1 is WNHNN and CDR2 SYGVQD (reference sequence). The CDR3 sequence is 15 residues long.